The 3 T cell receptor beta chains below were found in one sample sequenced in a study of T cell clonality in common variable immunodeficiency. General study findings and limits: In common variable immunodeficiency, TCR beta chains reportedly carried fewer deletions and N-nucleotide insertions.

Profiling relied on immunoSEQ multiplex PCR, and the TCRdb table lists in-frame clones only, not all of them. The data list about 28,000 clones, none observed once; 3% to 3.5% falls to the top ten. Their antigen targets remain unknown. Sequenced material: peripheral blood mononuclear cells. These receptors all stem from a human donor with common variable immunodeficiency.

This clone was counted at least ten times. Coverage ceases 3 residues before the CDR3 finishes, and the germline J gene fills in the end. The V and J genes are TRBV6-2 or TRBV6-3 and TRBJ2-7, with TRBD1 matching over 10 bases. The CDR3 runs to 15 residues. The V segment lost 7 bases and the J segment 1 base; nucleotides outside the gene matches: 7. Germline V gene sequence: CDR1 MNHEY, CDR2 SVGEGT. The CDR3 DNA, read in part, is TGTGCCAGCATCAGGGGGACAGGGGAGTCCTACGAG. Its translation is CASIRGTGESYE. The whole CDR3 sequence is CASIRGTGESYEQYF.

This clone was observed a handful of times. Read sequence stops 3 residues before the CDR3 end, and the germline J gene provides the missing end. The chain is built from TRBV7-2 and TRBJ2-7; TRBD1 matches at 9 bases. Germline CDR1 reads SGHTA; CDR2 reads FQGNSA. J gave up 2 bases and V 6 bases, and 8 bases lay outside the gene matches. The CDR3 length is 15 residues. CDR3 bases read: TGTGCCAGCAGGATTGACGGGACAGGGCCCTACGAG. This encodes CASRIDGTGPYE. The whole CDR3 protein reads CASRIDGTGPYEQYF.

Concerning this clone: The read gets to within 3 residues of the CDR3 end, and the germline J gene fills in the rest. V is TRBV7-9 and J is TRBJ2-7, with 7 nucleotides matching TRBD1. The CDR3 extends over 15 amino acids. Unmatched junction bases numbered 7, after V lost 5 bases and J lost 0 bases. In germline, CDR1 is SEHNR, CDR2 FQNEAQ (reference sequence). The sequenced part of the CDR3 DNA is TGTGCCAGCAGCCCAGGACAGGACCCCTCCTACGAG. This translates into CASSPGQDPSYE. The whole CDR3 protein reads CASSPGQDPSYEQYF.